Following are 10 T cell receptor beta chains from one sample sequenced in a study of regulatory T cells in long-lasting Graves disease. HTBI primers from iRepertoire and Arm-PCR of CDR3 regions yielded the TCR beta libraries. TCRdb redid the calling of the multiplex PCR reads with MiXCR, one entry per CDR3 protein. Counted here are around 330,000 distinct CDR3 sequences, 15% to 20% occurring once; the ten biggest clones make up less than 40%. Regarding time point: newly diagnosed GD, antithyroid drugs for less than 3 months. From RNA extracted from PBMCs, the TCR library was made. The material was peripheral blood mononuclear cells (PBMCs), obtained at new diagnosis, from a patient treated with antithyroid drugs. The receptor source for this set is a female donor with Graves disease.

This clonotype was seen more than once but under ten times. V and J are TRBV19 and TRBJ1-5; tentatively, D is TRBD1 (6 bases). CDR1 is LNHDA, CDR2 SQIVND, per germline (reference sequence). The CDR3 runs 16 residues. V lost 5 bases and J lost 7, with 21 bases in between. The CDR3 reads CASSVRQAGGGQPQHF. CDR3 sequence (DNA): TGTGCCAGTAGTGTGCGACAGGCCGGCGGAGGACAGCCCCAGCATTTT.

This clonotype was counted ten times or more. The chain is built from TRBV20-1 and TRBJ2-5; tentatively, D is TRBD1 (6 bases). Germline assignment: CDR1 DFQATT and CDR2 SNEGSKA (reference sequence). The CDR3 sequence is 16 residues long. Trimming pared 3 bases from V and 2 bases from J, leaving 19 bases between. The CDR3 DNA sequence: TGCAGTGCTAGTTTGTTGGCGACAGGAGCGCAAGAGACCCAGTACTTC. It yields the protein CSASLLATGAQETQYF.

This chain connects TRBV5-4 to TRBJ2-1, with D possibly TRBD2 on 6 matching bases. CDR1 SGHNT and CDR2 YYREEE come from the germline V gene (reference sequence). Trimming took 0 bases from V and 8 from J, leaving 18 bases between them. This CDR3 is 16 amino acids long. CDR3 loop: CASSLGAGRPFDEQFF. The DNA for the CDR3 is TGTGCCAGCAGCTTGGGGGCCGGGAGACCGTTTGATGAGCAGTTCTTC.

This chain uses TRBV9 with TRBJ1-2; D is undetermined. Germline V gene lookup returns CDR1 SGDLS and CDR2 YYNGEE. The CDR3 loop spans 12 amino acids. Deletions cut 0 bases from V and 8 bases from J, with 8 bases between. The chain's CDR3 is CASSVVLAGYTF. The CDR3 nucleotides are TGTGCCAGCAGCGTAGTACTTGCGGGCTACACCTTC.

To note about this clonotype: An end of the junction differs from the germline gene, which may be a read error. The chain links TRBV11-2 to TRBJ2-3, with D possibly TRBD2 on 6 matching bases. The CDR3 totals 15 residues. In germline, CDR1 is SGHAT, CDR2 FQNNGV. The CDR3 DNA reads TGTGCCAGCAGCTTAGATGGGGACTCGGCAGATGCGCAGTATTTT. It translates to CASSLDGDSADAQYF.

This clonotype was seen ten or more times. The V gene is TRBV28, the J gene TRBJ2-7; D is perhaps TRBD1 (5 bases). The CDR3 loop spans 12 amino acids. V lost 5 bases and J lost 4, with 9 bases in between. CDR1 and CDR2 (germline): MDHEN, SYDVKM. CDR3 in amino acids: CASSQGDYEQYF. DNA for the CDR3: TGTGCCAGCAGTCAAGGGGATTACGAGCAGTACTTC.

This clonotype was observed at least ten times. As DNA, the CDR3 is TGCGCCAGCAGCTTGCTGGACAGGGGGTCAGATACGCAGTATTTT. Its protein is CASSLLDRGSDTQYF. The chain joins TRBV5-1 to TRBJ2-3; 10 positions agree with TRBD1. The V segment lost 1 base and the J segment 4 bases; nucleotides outside the gene matches: 3. The CDR3 covers 15 residues. Germline V gene sequence: CDR1 SGHRS, CDR2 YFSETQ.

This clonotype was seen repeatedly, ten times or more. The chain recombines TRBV5-1 with TRBJ1-1; D ambiguous. Germline-derived CDR1 and CDR2 are SGHRS and YFSETQ. Trimming left V 3 bases short and J 3 bases short, with 12 bases between. The CDR3 contains 14 residues. The CDR3 region has the DNA TGCGCCAGCAGCTGGGGTAGGGCATACACTGAAGCTTTCTTT. This sequence encodes CASSWGRAYTEAFF.

The chain uses TRBV2 and TRBJ2-3, with 13 bases matching TRBD2. In germline, CDR1 is SNHLY, CDR2 FYNNEI. The V segment lost 6 bases and the J segment 4 bases; nucleotides outside the gene matches: 13. The CDR3 extends over 18 amino acids. The CDR3: CASSPAGTSGTVPDTQYF. For the CDR3, the DNA is TGTGCCAGCAGCCCCGCCGGGACTAGCGGGACCGTCCCAGATACGCAGTATTTT.

This clonotype was seen many times. V is TRBV12-3 or TRBV12-4 and J is TRBJ2-5, with D possibly being TRBD2 (6 bases). There are 16 residues in the CDR3. V was pared by 8 bases and J by 5 bases, with 24 bases between. This chain's CDR3 is CASGDGLSKKPETQYF. For the CDR3, the DNA is TGTGCCAGCGGCGACGGACTAAGCAAAAAGCCGGAGACCCAGTACTTC.